This TCR beta chain was observed in a study of cytomegalovirus exposure and HLA in healthy donors. About the research overall: In a later analysis, it was reported that the 110 or so validation repertoires had been produced on the same platform as the 550 to 850 repertoires belonging to the first cohort.

Sequencing used immunoSEQ multiplex PCR; TCRdb keeps in-frame clones, though not all of them. The sample consists of 160,000 or so clones, approximately 87% of them appearing once. In germline, CDR1 is MDHEN, CDR2 SYDVKM. This CDR3 is 16 amino acids long. V was pared by 7 bases and J by 0 bases, with 9 bases of the junction left unmatched. Sequencing input: PBMCs. The V and J genes are TRBV28 and TRBJ1-5; 7 bases map to TRBD1. This clonotype was sampled from a woman aged 30 to 39 in good health and CMV-seronegative. The chain's CDR3 is CASTQGGAYSNQPQHF. The CDR3 bases are TGTGCCAGCACCCAAGGGGGCGCCTATAGCAATCAGCCCCAGCATTTT.